A single sample is the source of the 24 T cell receptor beta chains below, sequenced in a study of spatial heterogeneity in lung cancer. TCRdb re-called the 5' RACE reads through MiXCR, storing one row per CDR3 protein. The sample gives approximately 7,000 distinct CDR3 sequences, roughly 4.3% of which show up once; around 23% is in the top ten. The time point: sample taken at primary tumor resection. The study sequenced unsorted whole RNA from tumor, nontumor lung or frozen PBMC. The sequencing used normal lung tissue next to the tumor, collected at surgery. These receptors all stem from a female donor with early-stage non-small cell lung cancer.

As concerns this clonotype: As an off-target read in a library built for alpha chains, this beta chain has a frequency of little significance. The genes are TRBV20-1 and TRBJ2-5, with a weak D call TRBD1 (5 bases). The CDR3 spans 12 residues. Trimming cost V 0 bases and J 11 bases, with 13 bases left between them. CDR1 and CDR2 (germline): DFQATT, SNEGSKA (reference sequence). In DNA form, the CDR3 reads TGCAGTGCTAGAGATCAGGCGCAGGGACAGTACTTC. It codes for CSARDQAQGQYF.

This clonotype counts as medium-sized. This beta chain is an off-target read within a library intended for alpha chains, so its frequency means little. J is TRBJ2-3 and V is TRBV5-1, with 7 bases matching TRBD1. The germline gives CDR1 SGHRS, CDR2 YFSETQ. The CDR3 is 14 amino acids. The junction had 5 bases not matched to a gene; V was cut back by 6 bases and J by 1 base. CDR3 region: CASNSGTGTDTQYF. For the CDR3, the DNA is TGCGCCAGCAATTCCGGGACAGGCACAGATACGCAGTATTTT. The full variable domain, completed using reference TRBV5-1 and TRBJ2-3, is KAGVTQTPRYLIKTRGQQVTLSCSPISGHRSVSWYQQTPGQGLQFLFEYFSETQRNKGNFPGRFSGRQFSNSRSEMNVSTLELGDSALYLCASNSGTGTDTQYFGPGTRLTVL.

This clonotype was recorded many times. This beta chain is off target for a library built for alpha chains, so its abundance means little. This chain connects TRBV29-1 to TRBJ1-1, with a possible D match to TRBD1 (5 bases). CDR1 and CDR2 from the germline V gene are SQVTM and ANQGSEA. V was pared by 1 base and J by 6 bases, with 15 bases between. The length of the CDR3 is 14 residues. For the CDR3, the DNA is TGCAGCGTTGAAGTAGCAGGGCCGGGGGCTGAAGCTTTCTTT. It encodes CSVEVAGPGAEAFF.

This clonotype was seen repeatedly, ten times or more. This beta chain lies outside the target of a library built for alpha chains; its clone size means little. This chain connects TRBV12-3 or TRBV12-4 to TRBJ1-1; TRBD1 agrees at 8 bases. Unmatched junction bases numbered 6, after V lost 5 bases and J lost 4 bases. The CDR3 consists of 14 residues. In DNA, the CDR3 is TGTGCCAGCAGTCCGACAGGGGTTAGCACTGAAGCTTTCTTT. It specifies CASSPTGVSTEAFF.

This clonotype was detected many times. Found in a library prepared for alpha chains, this beta chain is an off-target read, and its abundance has little meaning. The rearrangement uses TRBV5-1 and TRBJ1-6, with D hard to call. CDR1 is SGHRS and CDR2 is YFSETQ in the germline V gene. CDR3 size: 16 residues. V lost 4 bases and J 7 bases, leaving 18 bases between the germline ends. Here the CDR3 DNA reads TGCGCCAGCAGCCTCGGGCAGGCCTCGAGGAATTCACCCCTCCACTTT. It encodes CASSLGQASRNSPLHF.

This clonotype was detected ten times or more. For a library built for alpha chains, this beta chain is a stray read; little rests on its size. The rearrangement joins TRBV7-9 to TRBJ1-5, with D hard to call. Trimming cost V 1 base and J 13 bases, with 14 bases left between them. The CDR3 covers 13 residues. Per germline, CDR1 SEHNR and CDR2 FQNEAQ (reference sequence). The CDR3 bases are TGTGCCAGCAGCTTAGGTACAGCCACTGAGCAGCATTTT. Its protein product is CASSLGTATEQHF.

In this sample, this clonotype turned up many times. This beta chain turned up in a library designed for alpha chains; as an off-target read, its abundance says little. The rearrangement joins TRBV24-1 to TRBJ1-5; 9 nucleotides agree with TRBD1. This CDR3 has 14 residues. The germline CDR1 and CDR2 sequences are KGHDR and SFDVKD. After removal of 9 bases from V and 0 bases from J, the junction contained 2 bases not matched to a gene. CDR3 loop: CATQDRGSNQPQHF. Here the CDR3 DNA reads TGTGCCACCCAGGACAGGGGTAGCAATCAGCCCCAGCATTTT.

At least ten counts were recorded for this clonotype. This beta chain is off target for a library built for alpha chains, so its abundance means little. The chain has TRBV6-5 and TRBJ1-4; possibly TRBD1 for D (5 bases). Germline V gives CDR1 MNHEY, CDR2 SVGAGI. V lost 2 bases, J lost 4 bases, and 11 bases lay in between. This CDR3 comprises 15 residues. In nucleotides, the CDR3 is TGTGCCAGCAGTTACAGGGGATTATATAATGAAAAACTGTTTTTT. Its translation: CASSYRGLYNEKLFF.

This clonotype was seen at least ten times. This beta chain slipped into a library made for alpha chains as a stray read, so its size is not meaningful. The chain is built from TRBV9 and TRBJ2-2, with D possibly being TRBD1 (5 bases). Germline V gene sequence: CDR1 SGDLS, CDR2 YYNGEE. The V and J ends lost 7 bases and 4 bases respectively, with 14 bases between them. The CDR3 consists of 14 residues. CDR3 protein: CASRTFEGTGELFF. DNA for the CDR3: TGTGCCAGCCGGACATTCGAAGGCACCGGGGAGCTGTTTTTT.

This clonotype is medium-sized (0.01 to 0.1%) by share. This beta chain is a stray read from a library made for alpha chains; its abundance is not meaningful. V is TRBV28 and J is TRBJ1-5; D perhaps matches TRBD1 (6 bases). The CDR3 consists of 12 residues. The V gene's germline CDR1 is MDHEN and CDR2 SYDVKM. This chain's CDR3 is CAGGRLDQPQHF. The CDR3 nucleotides are TGTGCGGGGGGGCGATTAGACCAGCCCCAGCATTTT.

This clonotype is labeled as medium-sized (0.01 to 0.1%). Being off target in a library aimed at alpha chains, this beta chain has a size of little meaning. V and J are TRBV28 and TRBJ2-3; 7 nucleotides agree with TRBD2. Germline V gives CDR1 MDHEN, CDR2 SYDVKM. The V and J ends lost 4 bases and 2 bases, in that order; junction bases with no gene match: 3. This CDR3 is built from 14 residues. The CDR3 loop is CASSYGGNTDTQYF. The CDR3 DNA reads TGTGCCAGCAGTTACGGGGGGAACACAGATACGCAGTATTTT.

This clonotype was recorded at least ten times. This beta chain slipped into a library made for alpha chains as a stray read, so its size is not meaningful. The rearrangement joins TRBV12-3 or TRBV12-4 to TRBJ2-1; the match to TRBD1 covers 10 bases. This CDR3 has 15 residues. The J segment lost 6 bases and the V segment lost 2 bases, leaving 4 bases of the junction unmatched. The CDR3 reads CASSLFGTGANEQFF. As DNA, the CDR3 is TGTGCCAGCAGTTTATTCGGGACAGGGGCCAATGAGCAGTTCTTC.

This clonotype was detected ten times or more. Since it is a stray read in a library aimed at alpha chains, this beta chain has a size that is not meaningful. V usage is TRBV7-8 and J usage is TRBJ2-5; the D call may be TRBD1 or TRBD2 (5 bases each). The V end lost 7 bases, the J end lost 5 bases, and 11 bases lay between the germline ends. The CDR3 runs 12 residues. Germline CDR1 reads SGHVS; CDR2 reads FQNEAQ. CDR3 in amino acids: CASINWGETQYF. CDR3 in DNA: TGTGCCAGCATCAACTGGGGGGAGACCCAGTACTTC.

In its sample, this clonotype was seen many times. A library made for alpha chains picked up this beta chain off target, so its size means little. V is TRBV20-1 and J is TRBJ2-2, with D perhaps matching TRBD1 (6 bases). CDR3 length: 18 amino acids. V lost 0 bases to trimming and J lost 3 bases, with 20 bases between them. CDR1 is DFQATT and CDR2 is SNEGSKA in the germline V gene (reference sequence). The CDR3 protein is CSAREIFRGRGYTGELFF. The CDR3 DNA sequence: TGCAGTGCTAGAGAAATTTTTCGGGGCAGGGGCTACACCGGGGAGCTGTTTTTT.

This clonotype was counted at least ten times. This beta chain slipped into a library made for alpha chains as a stray read, so its size is not meaningful. The V and J genes are TRBV5-5 and TRBJ1-3; 7 bases agree with TRBD1. V gave up 4 bases and J gave up 2 bases; unmatched junction bases: 6. Germline CDR1 SGHKS, CDR2 YYEKEE (reference sequence). The CDR3 loop spans 15 amino acids. CDR3 coding DNA: TGTGCCAGCAGCCCCTACGGGACAGCTGGAAACACCATATATTTT. Translation: CASSPYGTAGNTIYF.

In this sample, this clonotype turned up many times. This beta chain is off target for a library built for alpha chains, so its abundance means little. This rearrangement joins TRBV28 to TRBJ2-7, with 8 bases that match TRBD1. The CDR3 consists of 17 residues. Trimming cost V 5 bases and J 2 bases; bases outside gene matches: 14. Germline assignment: CDR1 MDHEN and CDR2 SYDVKM. CDR3: CASSRETGVIDTYEQYF. DNA for the CDR3: TGTGCCAGCAGTCGGGAGACAGGGGTGATAGATACCTACGAGCAGTACTTC.

This clonotype was detected many times. Found in a library prepared for alpha chains, this beta chain is an off-target read, and its abundance has little meaning. This chain joins TRBV24-1 and TRBJ2-1, with 15 bases aligning to TRBD2. The CDR3 extends over 19 amino acids. The germline gives CDR1 KGHDR, CDR2 SFDVKD. The ends lost 3 bases at V and 4 bases at J; junction bases unmatched: 9. CDR3 DNA sequence: TGTGCCACCAGTGATCGACCCGGGACTAGCGGGGGGTTATACAATGAGCAGTTCTTC. It translates to CATSDRPGTSGGLYNEQFF.

This clonotype was counted at least ten times. A library made for alpha chains picked up this beta chain off target, so its size means little. The chain recombines TRBV28 with TRBJ2-5; 8 bases fit TRBD1. The CDR3 loop spans 14 amino acids. Germline V gene data show CDR1 as MDHEN and CDR2 as SYDVKM. The ends lost 8 bases at V and 5 bases at J; junction bases unmatched: 10. CDR3 amino acids: CASGQGSMVETQYF. Here the CDR3 DNA reads TGTGCCAGCGGACAGGGATCAATGGTGGAGACCCAGTACTTC.

This clonotype was detected ten times or more. Being off target in a library aimed at alpha chains, this beta chain has a size of little meaning. This chain connects TRBV18 to TRBJ2-7; perhaps TRBD1 as D (8 bases). Germline values: CDR1 KGHSH, CDR2 LQKENI. The CDR3 has 13 amino acids. The ends were cut back, 8 bases at V and 0 bases at J, with 11 bases in the middle. In DNA form, the CDR3 reads TGTGCCAGCACAGGGGGGGTCTCCTACGAGCAGTACTTC. This translates into CASTGGVSYEQYF. The variable domain in full, completed from reference TRBV18 and TRBJ2-7, reads NAGVMQNPRHLVRRRGQEARLRCSPMKGHSHVYWYRQLPEEGLKFMVYLQKENIIDESGMPKERFSAEFPKEGPSILRIQQVVRGDSAAYFCASTGGVSYEQYFGPGTRLTVT.

This clonotype has ten or more counts. Since the library was made to target alpha chains, this beta chain is a stray read and its abundance is not meaningful. This chain joins TRBV20-1 and TRBJ1-1; D is perhaps TRBD1 (5 bases). Germline-derived CDR1 and CDR2 are DFQATT and SNEGSKA (reference sequence). The CDR3 contains 15 residues. V gave up 0 bases and J gave up 1 base, with 12 bases separating them. For the CDR3, the DNA is TGCAGTGCTAGAGACCCCGCAGGGACGAACACTGAAGCTTTCTTT. The encoded protein is CSARDPAGTNTEAFF.

This clonotype was seen repeatedly, ten times or more. The library was prepared for alpha chains; this beta chain is a stray read, so its frequency means little. The J gene is TRBJ2-2, the V gene TRBV7-2; no clear D. The CDR3 loop spans 19 amino acids. CDR1 is SGHTA and CDR2 is FQGNSA in the germline V gene. The ends were cut back, 5 bases at V and 4 bases at J, with 26 bases in the middle. CDR3 protein: CASSRERLRWTGSTGELFF. The CDR3 DNA reads TGTGCCAGCAGCCGTGAACGCCTACGGTGGACGGGCAGCACCGGGGAGCTGTTTTTT.

This clonotype was seen repeatedly, ten times or more. This beta chain turned up in a library designed for alpha chains; as an off-target read, its abundance says little. This chain joins TRBV6-1 and TRBJ2-7; D may match TRBD1 or TRBD2 (5 bases each). This CDR3 has 15 amino acids. Trimming pared 4 bases from V and 0 bases from J, leaving 13 bases between. Germline values: CDR1 MNHNS, CDR2 SASEGT. The CDR3 nucleotides read TGTGCCAGCAGTGGTTCGGGGACCATCTCCTACGAGCAGTACTTC. Translating gives CASSGSGTISYEQYF.

Sample share makes this clonotype medium-sized. With the library built for alpha chains, this beta chain is off target and its frequency is not meaningful. CDR3 residues: CASTSDYNEQFF. The CDR3 region has the DNA TGTGCCAGCACCTCCGACTACAATGAGCAGTTCTTC. This chain joins TRBV5-6 and TRBJ2-1; no definite D call. CDR3 size: 12 residues. Trimming took 6 bases from V and 3 from J, leaving 7 bases between them. Germline CDR1 and CDR2: SGHDT and YYEEEE. Based on the CDR3 plus reference TRBV5-6 and TRBJ2-1, the full variable domain is DAGVTQSPTHLIKTRGQQVTLRCSPKSGHDTVSWYQQALGQGPQFIFQYYEEEERQRGNFPDRFSGHQFPNYSSELNVNALLLGDSALYLCASTSDYNEQFFGPGTRLTVL.

In this sample, this clonotype turned up many times. This beta chain lies outside the target of a library built for alpha chains; its clone size means little. This rearrangement joins TRBV5-4 to TRBJ2-1; tentative D call: TRBD2 (6 bases). Trimming removed 4 bases at V and 8 bases at J, with 13 bases between. The length of the CDR3 is 13 residues. Germline assignment: CDR1 SGHNT and CDR2 YYREEE (reference sequence). The CDR3: CASSPRGEDEQFF. DNA for the CDR3: TGTGCCAGCAGCCCCCGAGGGGAGGATGAGCAGTTCTTC.